This is a list of T cell receptor beta chains from one sample in a study of cytomegalovirus exposure and HLA in healthy donors. Assay used: immunoSEQ multiplex PCR; TCRdb lists only in-frame clones, some missing. The repertoire holds about 190,000 clones, with around four fifths as singletons. The specimen was PBMCs. These receptors originate from a woman aged 18-35 years in good health and CMV-seronegative. Each CDR3 is given with its conserved first and last residue. D genes are given only for firm matches. Part of the rows lack a size; the others show once, few, many or a class for expanded clones.

clone_size d_call j_call v_call cdr3_aa cdr3_nt
NA NA TRBJ2-7 TRBV20-1 CSATTGPEQYF TGCAGTGCCACTACAGGGCCCGAGCAGTACTTC
NA TRBD1 TRBJ2-5 TRBV25-1 CASSEIVTGTYQETQYF TGTGCCAGCAGTGAAATAGTGACAGGGACGTACCAAGAGACCCAGTACTTC
NA TRBD2 TRBJ2-3 TRBV11-1 CASSLASGGVTDTQYF TGTGCCAGCAGCTTAGCGTCGGGGGGGGTCACAGATACGCAGTATTTT
once TRBD2 TRBJ2-3 TRBV6-6 CASRAGGRGDTQYF TGTGCCAGCCGAGCGGGAGGGCGGGGAGATACGCAGTATTTT
NA NA TRBJ1-1 TRBV27 CSSSLPGNTEAFF TGTTCCAGCAGTTTACCGGGGAACACTGAAGCTTTCTTT
NA NA TRBJ1-2 TRBV30 CAWSPVAGEHGYTF TGTGCCTGGAGTCCGGTGGCAGGGGAGCATGGCTACACCTTC
NA NA TRBJ2-1 TRBV21-1 CASSKALRLDRGPGNDNEQFF TGTGCCAGCAGCAAAGCGCTACGGCTAGACAGGGGGCCTGGGAATGACAATGAGCAGTTCTTC
NA NA TRBJ1-2 TRBV15 CATSRDRNYGYTF TGTGCCACCAGCAGGGACAGAAACTATGGCTACACCTTC
NA NA TRBJ2-7 TRBV5-6 CASSLAGGEQYF TGTGCCAGCAGCTTGGCAGGGGGGGAGCAGTACTTC
NA NA TRBJ1-5 TRBV6-1 CASTTKVGNQPQHF TGTGCCAGCACGACAAAGGTAGGCAATCAGCCCCAGCATTTT
NA TRBD1 TRBJ1-2 TRBV19 CATTGGSNYGYTF TGTGCCACTACAGGGGGCAGCAACTATGGCTACACCTTC
NA NA TRBJ2-7 TRBV4-2 CASSQVARGYEQYF TGTGCCAGCAGCCAAGTCGCGCGCGGCTACGAGCAGTACTTC
NA TRBD1 TRBJ2-7 TRBV30 CAWGLGGDVREQYF TGTGCCTGGGGGTTAGGGGGCGATGTGCGGGAGCAGTACTTC
NA TRBD1 TRBJ1-2 TRBV11-2 CASSLGAGTGGGYTF TGTGCCAGCAGCTTAGGGGCGGGGACAGGGGGCGGCTACACCTTC
once NA TRBJ1-4 TRBV29-1 CSVEGGTGSTNEKLFF TGCAGCGTTGAAGGAGGAACAGGGTCAACTAATGAAAAACTGTTTTTT
NA TRBD2 TRBJ2-7 TRBV6-1 CASSEPGSGSTNEQYF TGTGCCAGCAGTGAACCCGGTAGCGGGAGCACGAACGAGCAGTACTTC
NA NA TRBJ1-2 TRBV6-5 CASSQTGNYGYTF TGTGCCAGCAGTCAAACAGGGAACTATGGCTACACCTTC
once NA TRBJ2-7 TRBV18 CASSPPQGRDEQYF TGTGCCAGCTCACCACCGCAGGGGAGGGACGAGCAGTACTTC
NA NA TRBJ1-6 TRBV5-1 CASSRSGLSNSPLHF TGCGCCAGCAGCAGATCAGGACTGAGTAATTCACCCCTCCACTTT
NA NA TRBJ1-6 TRBV18 CASSPGDNYNSPLHF TGTGCCAGCTCACCGGGGGACAACTATAATTCACCCCTCCACTTT
NA TRBD2 TRBJ2-5 TRBV4-1 CASSQDRVGGRAHGGGQETQYF TGCGCCAGCAGCCAAGATAGGGTCGGCGGGAGGGCCCATGGAGGGGGGCAAGAGACCCAGTACTTC
NA NA TRBJ1-1 TRBV28 CASSSQGLGTEAFF TGTGCCAGCAGTTCTCAGGGGTTGGGCACTGAAGCTTTCTTT
NA TRBD1 TRBJ2-1 TRBV27 CASRQEGTGGFNNEQFF TGTGCCAGCAGGCAAGAAGGGACAGGGGGGTTCAACAATGAGCAGTTCTTC
NA TRBD1 TRBJ2-1 TRBV6-5 CASSQNRDRGNEQFF TGTGCCAGCAGTCAGAACCGGGACAGGGGGAATGAGCAGTTCTTC
NA TRBD2 TRBJ2-7 TRBV5-1 CASSLASGATYEQYF TGCGCCAGCAGCTTGGCTAGCGGGGCTACCTACGAGCAGTACTTC
NA TRBD1 TRBJ1-2 TRBV5-1 CASSSAAGTGEYGYTF TGCGCCAGCAGCAGCGCCGCCGGGACAGGGGAATATGGCTACACCTTC
few NA TRBJ2-1 TRBV1 CTSSQGGYKGEQFF TGCACCAGCAGCCAAGGAGGCTACAAGGGGGAGCAGTTCTTC
few TRBD2 TRBJ2-7 TRBV7-6 CASSPEGGPSGGEQYF TGTGCCAGCAGCCCGGAGGGCGGACCTTCGGGAGGGGAGCAGTACTTC